The clone carrying this T cell receptor (beta chain) was seen only once. This entry comes from a study of PD-1 blockade in classical Hodgkin lymphoma. Germline V gene lookup returns CDR1 SGHAT and CDR2 FQNNGV. V was trimmed by 1 base and J by 8 bases, leaving 8 bases between them. The CDR3 length is 13 residues. Exposure to brentuximab vedotin varied, and each patient had relapsed following autologous stem cell transplantation. Sequenced by immunoSEQ multiplex PCR; TCRdb stores in-frame clones only, minus some. The table includes tens of thousands of clones, over 70% detected once. Sequenced here: peripheral blood mononuclear cells (PBMCs), sampled at baseline. This chain links TRBV11-2 with TRBJ2-2; perhaps TRBD2 as D (6 bases). The receptor's source is a human donor with classical Hodgkin lymphoma. The CDR3 here is CASSLAGRGELFF. CDR3 in DNA: TGTGCCAGCAGCTTAGCGGGGAGGGGGGAGCTGTTTTTT.